Below are 20 T cell receptor beta chains sequenced from a single sample in a study of T cell changes during pregnancy in multiple sclerosis. Clones were read by immunoSEQ multiplex PCR, and TCRdb kept only the in-frame ones, dropping some. The data contain roughly 99,000 clones, 80% to 95% of them singletons. The specimen comprised peripheral blood, sampled in the third trimester of pregnancy. These receptors all come from a female donor in good health, enrolled as a control in a pregnancy study.

V gene TRBV27 combines with J gene TRBJ2-7; TRBD1 aligns across 8 bases. This CDR3 has 14 residues. Trimming cost V 6 bases and J 2 bases; bases outside gene matches: 6. Germline lookup yields CDR1 MNHEY and CDR2 SMNVEV (reference sequence). In DNA, the CDR3 is TGTGCCAGCAGCAAGGACAGGGCAGCCTACGAGCAGTACTTC. Translation: CASSKDRAAYEQYF.

The chain employs TRBV6-5 and TRBJ1-3; TRBD1 is a possible D gene (6 bases). V was trimmed by 1 base and J by 2 bases, leaving 9 bases between them. CDR1 and CDR2 from the germline V gene are MNHEY and SVGAGI. The CDR3 length is 15 residues. CDR3 residues: CASSYFQGPGNTIYF. The CDR3 nucleotides are TGTGCCAGCAGTTACTTTCAGGGGCCTGGAAACACCATATATTTT.

This clone was recorded only once. This rearrangement joins TRBV5-4 to TRBJ1-2; no firm D call. The CDR3 totals 18 residues. The V gene's germline CDR1 is SGHNT and CDR2 YYREEE (reference sequence). V lost 0 bases, J lost 2 bases, and 20 bases lay in between. DNA for the CDR3: TGTGCCAGCAGCTTGGATTTTTCACCTATTACTACAAACTATGGCTACACCTTC. Its translation: CASSLDFSPITTNYGYTF.

The chain employs TRBV2 and TRBJ1-1, with D tentatively TRBD1 (6 bases). The CDR3 is 15 amino acids. CDR1 and CDR2 from the germline V gene are SNHLY and FYNNEI. V was pared by 0 bases and J by 1 base, with 9 bases between. The CDR3 is CASSEAGATNTEAFF. CDR3 nucleotide sequence: TGTGCCAGCAGTGAAGCGGGGGCGACGAACACTGAAGCTTTCTTT.

The genes are TRBV6-4 and TRBJ2-3; D perhaps matches TRBD2 (7 bases). CDR3 size: 16 residues. The V gene lost 0 bases and the J gene lost 2 bases, with 12 bases spanning the gap. In germline, CDR1 is MRHNA, CDR2 SNTAGT. In DNA form, the CDR3 reads TGTGCCAGCAGTGACTCGTCGGGGGGCCACACAGATACGCAGTATTTT. It codes for CASSDSSGGHTDTQYF.

The chain carries TRBV5-6 and TRBJ1-4, with a weak D call TRBD1 (6 bases). The CDR3 runs 16 residues. Germline CDR1 is SGHDT and CDR2 is YYEEEE. Between the trimmed V and J ends, which lost 4 bases and 7 bases, there was a span of 20 bases. DNA of the CDR3: TGTGCCAGCAGCCCCGGGGGGGCGGCGATTGCTGAAAAACTGTTTTTT. As protein: CASSPGGAAIAEKLFF.

This chain joins TRBV11-2 and TRBJ2-7; 9 nucleotides agree with TRBD1. Germline V lookup: CDR1 SGHAT, CDR2 FQNNGV. CDR3 length: 16 residues. J lost 7 bases, V lost 2 bases, and 12 bases had no gene match. CDR3 residues: CASSLQPGQGLWEQYF. Here the CDR3 DNA reads TGTGCCAGCAGCTTACAACCGGGACAGGGACTGTGGGAGCAGTACTTC.

The CDR3 region is CASSVMTDQETQYF. Written as DNA, the CDR3 is TGTGCCAGCAGCGTAATGACAGATCAAGAGACCCAGTACTTC. V usage is TRBV9 and J usage is TRBJ2-5; possible D gene TRBD1, 5 bases. The ends were cut back, 1 base at V and 2 bases at J, with 9 bases in the middle. CDR1 is SGDLS, CDR2 YYNGEE, per germline. The CDR3 extends over 14 amino acids.

The chain links TRBV14 to TRBJ2-7, with TRBD2 identical over 10 bases. V shed 4 bases, J shed 0 bases, and the junction held 3 bases outside the gene matches. From germline, CDR1 is SGHDN and CDR2 FVKESK. CDR3 length equals 15 residues. The CDR3: CASSPLAGGSYEQYF. CDR3 coding DNA: TGTGCCAGCAGCCCTTTAGCGGGGGGCTCCTACGAGCAGTACTTC.

The chain employs TRBV5-4 and TRBJ2-2; perhaps TRBD2 as D (5 bases). From germline, CDR1 is SGHNT and CDR2 YYREEE (reference sequence). This CDR3 comprises 15 residues. Trimming cost V 4 bases and J 2 bases, with 12 bases left between them. For the CDR3, the DNA is TGTGCCAGCAGCACCCCGGGGTACAACACCGGGGAGCTGTTTTTT. Translation: CASSTPGYNTGELFF. Full variable domain (remainder filled in from reference TRBV5-4 and TRBJ2-2): ETGVTQSPTHLIKTRGQQVTLRCSSQSGHNTVSWYQQALGQGPQFIFQYYREEENGRGNFPPRFSGLQFPNYSSELNVNALELDDSALYLCASSTPGYNTGELFFGEGSRLTVL.

The chain is built from TRBV18 and TRBJ2-5; D not certain. This CDR3 region has 14 residues. The V end was cut by 2 bases, the J end by 3 bases, with 10 bases between. Germline CDR1 reads KGHSH; CDR2 reads LQKENI. CDR3 DNA: TGTGCCAGCTCACCATCCCCGCGAGAAGAGACCCAGTACTTC. Protein product: CASSPSPREETQYF. Combining the CDR3 with reference TRBV18 and TRBJ2-5 gives the whole variable domain NAGVMQNPRHLVRRRGQEARLRCSPMKGHSHVYWYRQLPEEGLKFMVYLQKENIIDESGMPKERFSAEFPKEGPSILRIQQVVRGDSAAYFCASSPSPREETQYFGPGTRLLVL.

The chain uses TRBV18 and TRBJ2-3; perhaps TRBD1 as D (6 bases). V gave up 3 bases and J gave up 2 bases, with 15 bases separating them. The CDR3 covers 16 residues. The germline CDR1 and CDR2 sequences are KGHSH and LQKENI. The CDR3 bases are TGTGCCAGCTCACCCGGCCAGGGGCCCCACACAGATACGCAGTATTTT. Translation gives CASSPGQGPHTDTQYF.

The V and J genes are TRBV11-3 and TRBJ2-1, with 8 bases matching TRBD2. The CDR3 consists of 13 residues. The germline V gene has CDR1 SGHNT and CDR2 YENEEA. Trimming at V came to 3 bases and at J to 9 bases, leaving 4 bases not matched to a gene. The CDR3: CASSFGLAGEQFF. The CDR3 DNA reads as TGTGCCAGCAGCTTCGGACTAGCCGGTGAGCAGTTCTTC.

The rearrangement links TRBV5-4 to TRBJ2-1; 7 bases align to TRBD2. With V trimmed by 3 bases and J by 0 bases, 15 bases remained unmatched. The CDR3 totals 19 residues. The germline V gene has CDR1 SGHNT and CDR2 YYREEE (reference sequence). The CDR3 reads CASSSGGPAGPSSYNEQFF. The CDR3 nucleotides read TGTGCCAGCAGCTCCGGAGGGCCAGCGGGGCCTAGCTCCTACAATGAGCAGTTCTTC.

The rearrangement links TRBV18 to TRBJ2-3; D uncertain. Between the trimmed V and J ends, which lost 2 bases and 2 bases, there was a span of 8 bases. The germline CDR1 and CDR2 sequences are KGHSH and LQKENI. This CDR3 is built from 14 residues. CDR3 sequence: CASSPSRNTDTQYF. For the CDR3, the DNA is TGTGCCAGCTCACCATCCAGGAACACAGATACGCAGTATTTT.

This sequence joins TRBV9 and TRBJ2-1, with 13 bases lining up with TRBD2. CDR3 length: 21 residues. CDR1 is SGDLS and CDR2 is YYNGEE in the germline V gene. After removal of 3 bases from V and 0 bases from J, the junction contained 15 bases not matched to a gene. Written as DNA, the CDR3 is TGTGCCAGCAGCGGGGGGGGGACTAGCGGGGACTACAAAAGCTCCTACAATGAGCAGTTCTTC. Amino acid sequence: CASSGGGTSGDYKSSYNEQFF.

This clone was detected once. The chain combines TRBV7-9 with TRBJ2-7, with 8 bases lining up with TRBD2. After removal of 1 base from V and 3 bases from J, the junction contained 5 bases not matched to a gene. CDR3 length equals 15 residues. Germline V lookup: CDR1 SEHNR, CDR2 FQNEAQ (reference sequence). The CDR3 sequence: CASSLGGGTSYEQYF. The DNA for the CDR3 is TGTGCCAGCAGCTTAGGGGGAGGGACTAGCTACGAGCAGTACTTC.

The chain joins TRBV7-9 to TRBJ1-1, with D possibly TRBD1 on 6 matching bases. V was clipped by 5 bases and J by 1 base, with 11 bases between them. The germline CDR1 and CDR2 sequences are SEHNR and FQNEAQ (reference sequence). The CDR3 length is 14 residues. The CDR3 spells CASSPGHQNTEAFF. CDR3 nucleotides: TGTGCCAGCAGCCCGGGACACCAGAACACTGAAGCTTTCTTT.

This chain uses TRBV7-3 with TRBJ1-1; a possible D gene is TRBD1 (5 bases). The CDR3 runs to 13 residues. CDR1 is SGHTA and CDR2 is FQGTGA in the germline V gene. Deletions cut 5 bases from V and 6 bases from J, with 13 bases between. In DNA, the CDR3 is TGTGCCAGCAGCCCAGGGTTCTCCGCTGAAGCTTTCTTT. Its protein is CASSPGFSAEAFF.

The chain recombines TRBV9 with TRBJ1-1, with TRBD1 matching 7 bases. J lost 3 bases, V lost 3 bases, and 8 bases had no gene match. Germline-derived CDR1 and CDR2 are SGDLS and YYNGEE. The CDR3 runs to 15 residues. The CDR3 region has the DNA TGTGCCAGCAGCGCTACGTCTGACAGGGACACTGAAGCTTTCTTT. This gives the protein CASSATSDRDTEAFF.